This TCR beta chain was found in a study of CD8 T cells in ankylosing spondylitis. TCRdb redid the calling of the 5' RACE reads with MiXCR, one entry per CDR3 protein. The sample yields tens of thousands of distinct CDR3 sequences, 8% to 13% seen once. On this clonotype: The junction departs from germline at one end; a sequencing error may be responsible.

The sequencing sample was made of blood, either unsorted or a sorted T cell fraction (not recorded which). The TCR was taken from a male donor with ankylosing spondylitis or in good health (not recorded which).

CDR3 in amino acids: CTSSFDRGPRSSYNEQFF. As DNA, the CDR3 is TGTACCAGCAGTTTCGACAGGGGGCCGAGGAGCTCCTACAATGAGCAGTTCTTC. The J gene is TRBJ2-1, the V gene TRBV2, with 10 bases lining up with TRBD1. Germline CDR1 is SNHLY and CDR2 is FYNNEI. This CDR3 has 18 residues.